This T cell receptor (beta chain) was retrieved from a study of T cell responses to AZD1222 COVID-19 vaccine. Study-level results: Regions left unmutated in variants are reportedly the target of nearly half of spike-specific TCRs.

The protocol was immunoSEQ multiplex PCR, while the TCRdb copy is restricted to in-frame clones and leaves out a portion. The sample includes 120,000 or so clones, more than 70% of them seen just once. Worth noting for this clone: As yet, its antigen is unknown.

Trimming stripped 0 bases from V and 1 base from J, with 16 bases between. Per the germline V gene, CDR1 is SGHAT and CDR2 is FQNNGV. The CDR3 has 17 amino acids. This receptor was taken from an adult in good health. The V and J genes are TRBV11-2 and TRBJ2-7; weak D call: TRBD2 (5 bases). Specimen: peripheral blood, collected on day 0 of AZD1222 vaccination. CDR3 loop: CASSLEGRRQLSYEQYF. CDR3 coding DNA: TGTGCCAGCAGCTTAGAGGGCAGGAGGCAACTTTCCTACGAGCAGTACTTC.